The present entry profiles one T cell receptor beta chain with its context. The target of this receptor is not known. No clone much larger than this one lies a single base away; base qualities are absent. V is cut back by 6 bases and J by 3 bases, with 20 bases in the junction unmatched. The germline V gene yields SNHLY for CDR1 and FYNNEI for CDR2. The CDR3 holds 18 amino acids from the cysteine to the phenylalanine. Only CDR3 DNA is held: 54 bases, read in frame from base 1. No patient had received any treatment before thyroid surgery. Using T-cell receptor beta sequencing, the researchers looked back retrospectively at clinical samples from patients, gathered between the early 2010s and the late 2010s. These data belong to a study of metastatic and nonmetastatic thyroid tumors (dated by TCRdb to about 2020). In terms of the full investigation: Repertoires from peripheral blood and from tumor or nodule tissue samples of malignant and benign thyroid patients were compared.

The paper as a whole reports these results and caveats: In both blood and tumor samples, TCR beta diversity was reported to be significantly higher in malignant tumors than in benign nodules.

The method was PCR. TCRdb lists the instrument as Illumina HiSeq 4000. High-throughput sequencing was used to profile the CDR3 region of the TCR beta-chain in every patient. Regarding the original processing steps: CDR3 differences across clinicopathological groups were used to build a classifier for discriminating distant-metastatic papillary thyroid cancer patients. The Shannon index was used to assess repertoire diversity, and the Morisita-Horn index was used to assess tumor-blood repertoire similarity. Through fastp at Q25 and MiXCR, TCRdb rebuilt clones from the public reads, retaining in-frame beta chains. The authors' filters were not applied to this entry. In this sample the table shows approximately 20,000 clones, about 30% of which occur a single time. The ten largest clones add up to more than 9% of the sample.

What was sequenced was tumor tissue. The chain joins TRBV2 to TRBJ2-7; 7 bases in between match TRBD1. This sequence was found in a female donor with papillary thyroid cancer or a benign thyroid nodule (not recorded which). Some clones in this sample may be carry-over from other donors' samples. The CDR3 reads as follows: CASRLNRGRLTGYYEQYF. The nucleotide sequence is TGTGCCAGCAGACTGAACAGGGGACGCCTTACTGGGTACTACGAGCAGTACTTC.